This T cell receptor beta chain was observed in a study of Graves' ophthalmopathy and Graves' hyperthyroidism. As to this clonotype: This may be a read error: a much more frequent sequence differs by one nucleotide.

RNA transcripts were the source from which TCR beta CDR3 regions were amplified. RT-PCR with HTBI primers came first, then second-round multiplex PCR. TCRdb ran MiXCR on the multiplex PCR reads and lists one entry per CDR3 protein. The sample includes some 750,000 distinct CDR3 sequences, 40% of them seen just once. The CDR3 is 13 residues long. Trimming took off 3 bases at V and 3 bases at J, with 9 bases between the two ends. Germline loops: CDR1 WSHSY, CDR2 SAAADI. PBMCs were isolated by Ficoll-Paque density gradient centrifugation, using about 10 ml of fresh peripheral blood as the starting material.

What was sequenced was peripheral blood. The sequence came from an adult man with Graves' ophthalmopathy. This chain joins TRBV10-2 and TRBJ2-7; D remains unclear. In nucleotides, the CDR3 is TGCGCCAGCAGTGATCGGGCAGGCTACGAGCAGTACTTC. The encoded protein is CASSDRAGYEQYF.